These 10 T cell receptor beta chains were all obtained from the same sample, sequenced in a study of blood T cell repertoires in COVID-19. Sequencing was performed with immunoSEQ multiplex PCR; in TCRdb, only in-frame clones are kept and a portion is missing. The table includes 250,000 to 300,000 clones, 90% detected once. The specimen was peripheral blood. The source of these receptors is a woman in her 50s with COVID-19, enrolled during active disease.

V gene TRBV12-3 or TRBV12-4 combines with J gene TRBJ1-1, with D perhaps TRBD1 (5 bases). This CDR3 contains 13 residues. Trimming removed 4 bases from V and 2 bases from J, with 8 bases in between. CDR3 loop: CASSSQGNTEAFF. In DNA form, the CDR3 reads TGTGCCAGCAGTTCGCAGGGAAACACTGAAGCTTTCTTT.

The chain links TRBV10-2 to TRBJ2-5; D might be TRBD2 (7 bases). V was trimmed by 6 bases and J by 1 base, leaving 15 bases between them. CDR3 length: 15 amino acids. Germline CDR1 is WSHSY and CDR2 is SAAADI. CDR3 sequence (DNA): TGCGCCAGCAGCCCGGGGGGCCGGAGCCAAGAGACCCAGTACTTC. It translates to CASSPGGRSQETQYF.

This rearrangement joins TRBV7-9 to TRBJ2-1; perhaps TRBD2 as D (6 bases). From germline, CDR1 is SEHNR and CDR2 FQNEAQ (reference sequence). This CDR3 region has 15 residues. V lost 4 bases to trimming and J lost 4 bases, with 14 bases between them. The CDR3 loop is CASSSPAGAYNEQFF. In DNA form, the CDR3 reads TGTGCCAGCAGCTCCCCAGCGGGTGCATACAATGAGCAGTTCTTC. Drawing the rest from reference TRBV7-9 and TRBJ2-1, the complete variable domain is DTGVSQNPRHKITKRGQNVTFRCDPISEHNRLYWYRQTLGQGPEFLTYFQNEAQLEKSRLLSDRFSAERPKGSFSTLEIQRTEQGDSAMYLCASSSPAGAYNEQFFGPGTRLTVL.

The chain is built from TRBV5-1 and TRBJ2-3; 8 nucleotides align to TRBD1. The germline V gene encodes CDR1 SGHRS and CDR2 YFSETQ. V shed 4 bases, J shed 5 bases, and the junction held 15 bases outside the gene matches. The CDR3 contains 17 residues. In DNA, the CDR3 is TGCGCCAGCAGCCCTAGACAGGGGTCCAACCCGGGAGATACGCAGTATTTT. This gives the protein CASSPRQGSNPGDTQYF.

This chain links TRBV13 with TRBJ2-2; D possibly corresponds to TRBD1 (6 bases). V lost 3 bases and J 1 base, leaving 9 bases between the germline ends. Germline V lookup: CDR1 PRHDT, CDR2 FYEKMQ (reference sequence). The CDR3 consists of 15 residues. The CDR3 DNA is TGTGCCAGCAGCTTCAGACAGGAGAACACCGGGGAGCTGTTTTTT. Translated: CASSFRQENTGELFF.

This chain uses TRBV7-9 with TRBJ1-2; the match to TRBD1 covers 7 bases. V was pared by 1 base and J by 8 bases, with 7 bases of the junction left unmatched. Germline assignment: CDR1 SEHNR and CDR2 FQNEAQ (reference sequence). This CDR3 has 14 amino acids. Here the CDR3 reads CASSLEYRGGGYTF. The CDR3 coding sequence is TGTGCCAGCAGCTTAGAGTACAGGGGTGGAGGCTACACCTTC.

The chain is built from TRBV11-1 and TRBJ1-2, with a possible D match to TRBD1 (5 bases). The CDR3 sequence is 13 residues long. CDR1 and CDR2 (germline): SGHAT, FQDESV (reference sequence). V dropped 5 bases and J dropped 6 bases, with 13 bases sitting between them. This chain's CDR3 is CASSRPGSDGYTF. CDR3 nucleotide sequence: TGTGCCAGCAGCCGACCAGGGTCCGATGGCTACACCTTC.

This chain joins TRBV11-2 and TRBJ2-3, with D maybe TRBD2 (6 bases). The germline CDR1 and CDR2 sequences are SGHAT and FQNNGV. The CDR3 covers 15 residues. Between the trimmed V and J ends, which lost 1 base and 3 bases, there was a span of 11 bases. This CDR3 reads CASSLGRASTDTQYF. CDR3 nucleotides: TGTGCCAGCAGCTTAGGGAGGGCCTCGACAGATACGCAGTATTTT.

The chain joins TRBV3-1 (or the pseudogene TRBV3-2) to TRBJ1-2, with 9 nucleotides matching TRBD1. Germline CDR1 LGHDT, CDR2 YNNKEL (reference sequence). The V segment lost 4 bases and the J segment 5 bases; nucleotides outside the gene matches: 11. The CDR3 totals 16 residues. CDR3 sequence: CASSLAGTGIQYGYTF. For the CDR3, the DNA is TGTGCCAGCAGCCTGGCTGGGACAGGGATACAGTATGGCTACACCTTC.

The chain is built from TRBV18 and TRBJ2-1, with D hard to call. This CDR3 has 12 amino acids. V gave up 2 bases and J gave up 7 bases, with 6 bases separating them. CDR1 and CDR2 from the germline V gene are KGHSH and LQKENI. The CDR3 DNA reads TGTGCCAGCTCACCATTGAGGAATGAGCAGTTCTTC. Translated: CASSPLRNEQFF.